This T cell receptor (beta chain) is drawn from a study of T cell responses to AZD1222 COVID-19 vaccine. Produced via immunoSEQ multiplex PCR; TCRdb's table is partial and in-frame only. The table shows tens of thousands of clones, with over 65% occurring only once. The junction had 10 bases not matched to a gene; V was cut back by 1 base and J by 3 bases. This CDR3 is 18 amino acids long. CDR1 is SGHKS and CDR2 is YYEKEE in the germline V gene (reference sequence). The receptor was isolated from an adult who received the AZD1222 COVID-19 vaccine. This specimen consisted of peripheral blood, obtained 28 days after the second AZD1222 dose. The chain links TRBV5-5 to TRBJ2-3, with TRBD2 identical over 11 bases. This CDR3 is CASSLSASGGPLTDTQYF. The DNA for the CDR3 is TGTGCCAGCAGCTTGTCCGCTAGCGGGGGGCCATTGACAGATACGCAGTATTTT. Together with reference TRBV5-5 and TRBJ2-3, the CDR3 gives the full variable domain: DAGVTQSPTHLIKTRGQQVTLRCSPISGHKSVSWYQQVLGQGPQFIFQYYEKEERGRGNFPDRFSARQFPNYSSELNVNALLLGDSALYLCASSLSASGGPLTDTQYFGPGTRLTVL.